This T cell receptor (beta chain) was captured by sequencing in a study of CD8 T cells in ankylosing spondylitis. TCRdb re-called the 5' RACE reads with MiXCR, one entry per CDR3 protein. This table has fewer than 550,000 distinct CDR3 sequences, approximately 5.3% appearing once. Study-wide points: Fewer than 10 highly homologous variants made up a TCR beta motif that seemed to typify ankylosing spondylitis blood.

This clonotype came up a few times. Its antigen is not identified. The germline gene is not matched at one end of the junction; a read error may be the cause. This CDR3 has 13 amino acids. Germline V gives CDR1 SGHVS, CDR2 FQNEAQ. Specimen: blood, either unsorted or a sorted T cell fraction (not recorded which). The chain carries TRBV7-8 and TRBJ2-1; D call uncertain. This TCR was sampled from a male donor with ankylosing spondylitis. Here the CDR3 reads CASSSRSSNEQFF. The CDR3 DNA reads as TGTGCCAGCAGCTCGCGGTCCTCCAATGAGCAGTTCTTC.